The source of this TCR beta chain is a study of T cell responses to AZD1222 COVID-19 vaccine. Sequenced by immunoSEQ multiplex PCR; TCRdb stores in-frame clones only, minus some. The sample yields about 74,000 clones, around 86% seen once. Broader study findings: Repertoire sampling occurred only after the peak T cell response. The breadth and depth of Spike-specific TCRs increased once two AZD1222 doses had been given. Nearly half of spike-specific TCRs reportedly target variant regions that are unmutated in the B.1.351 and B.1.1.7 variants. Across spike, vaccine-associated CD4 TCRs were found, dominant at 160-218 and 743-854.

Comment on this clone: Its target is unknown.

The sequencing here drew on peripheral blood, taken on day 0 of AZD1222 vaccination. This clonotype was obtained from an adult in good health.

The CDR3 DNA sequence: TGTGCCACCCGAGGGCTAGAAGGTACCAATGAGCAGTTCTTC. Protein product: CATRGLEGTNEQFF. J is TRBJ2-1 and V is TRBV15, with D maybe TRBD2 (5 bases). This CDR3 is built from 14 residues. Trimming shortened V by 8 bases and J by 6 bases, and 17 bases separated the two germline ends. CDR1 and CDR2 from the germline V gene are LNHNV and YYDKDF (reference sequence).